The 13 T cell receptor beta chains presented below share a single source sample, sequenced in a study of CD8+CD57+ T cells in acquired aplastic anemia. Genomic DNA, serving as template, underwent TCR beta VDJ and CDR3 profiling. TCRdb passed the reads through MiXCR, listing each CDR3 protein once. Among approximately 98,000 distinct CDR3 sequences listed, approximately 49% were seen once. Sequences were obtained from sorted CD4+, CD8+, or CD8+CD57+ T cells (not recorded which) from PBMCs. The receptors originated from a human donor in good health, serving as a control.

The V gene is TRBV10-3, the J gene TRBJ1-1, with D unresolved. Germline lookup yields CDR1 ENHRY and CDR2 SYGVKD. The CDR3 runs 11 residues. V gave up 2 bases and J gave up 13 bases, with 11 bases separating them. CDR3 nucleotides: TGTGCCATCAGTGAGGGGAGGATTGGTTTCTTT. Amino acid sequence: CAISEGRIGFF.

This clonotype was detected once. The germline gene is not matched at one end of the junction; a read error may be the cause. The chain combines TRBV29-1 with TRBJ1-2; D uncertain. CDR1 is SQVTM, CDR2 ANQGSEA, per germline. The CDR3 is 9 residues long. CDR3 in DNA: TGCAGCGTCCCCGTTGACACCAGATTC. This sequence encodes CSVPVDTRF. The full variable domain, completed using reference TRBV29-1 and TRBJ1-2, is SAVISQKPSRDICQRGTSLTIQCQVDSQVTMMFWYRQQPGQSLTLIATANQGSEATYESGFVIDKFPISRPNLTFSTLTVSNMSPEDSSIYLCSVPVDTRFGSGTRLTVV.

This clonotype was observed many times. This rearrangement joins TRBV6-6 to TRBJ1-1; the D gene is possibly TRBD1 (5 bases). This CDR3 is 15 amino acids long. Germline assignment: CDR1 MNHNY and CDR2 SVGAGI (reference sequence). Trimming stripped 0 bases from V and 1 base from J, with 9 bases between. CDR3 loop: CASSYSPGPNTEAFF. CDR3 coding DNA: TGTGCCAGCAGTTACTCCCCAGGGCCGAACACTGAAGCTTTCTTT.

The V gene is TRBV4-3, the J gene TRBJ2-3, with D hard to call. The CDR3 contains 14 residues. Trimming stripped 0 bases from V and 3 bases from J, with 7 bases between. Germline CDR1 reads LGHNA; CDR2 reads YSLEER. CDR3 sequence: CASSQDKRTDTQYF. The CDR3, as DNA: TGCGCCAGCAGCCAAGACAAGAGGACAGATACGCAGTATTTT.

There are a few counts of this clonotype. V and J are TRBV7-8 and TRBJ1-1, with D possibly being TRBD1 (6 bases). Looked up from germline, CDR1 is SGHVS and CDR2 is FQNEAQ. V lost 5 bases and J lost 2, with 15 bases in between. The CDR3 runs to 15 residues. CDR3 sequence reads: CASSDPVRGNTEAFF. In DNA, the CDR3 is TGTGCCAGCAGCGATCCGGTCAGGGGTAACACTGAAGCTTTCTTT.

This clonotype has more than one count but fewer than ten. The V and J genes are TRBV11-2 and TRBJ2-3; 10 bases match TRBD2. The germline V gene has CDR1 SGHAT and CDR2 FQNNGV. CDR3 length: 15 amino acids. V dropped 6 bases and J dropped 4; count of bases not matched to a gene: 7. Here the CDR3 DNA reads TGTGCCAGCAGTCAAACTAGCGGGGCATCAGATACGCAGTATTTT. Translating gives CASSQTSGASDTQYF.

The rearrangement joins TRBV10-3 to TRBJ2-1; 11 bases align to TRBD2. The V gene end was trimmed by 11 bases and the J gene end by 8 bases; junction bases not matched to a gene: 5. The CDR3 has 12 residues. The germline V gene encodes CDR1 ENHRY and CDR2 SYGVKD. The CDR3 DNA is TGTGCCTCTAGCGGGGGGCGGCATGAGCAGTTCTTC. This sequence encodes CASSGGRHEQFF.

This clonotype was seen many times. This chain joins TRBV20-1 and TRBJ2-2; 11 bases fit TRBD2. CDR1 DFQATT and CDR2 SNEGSKA come from the germline V gene (reference sequence). Unmatched junction bases numbered 2, after V lost 0 bases and J lost 5 bases. The CDR3 is 15 residues long. CDR3 loop: CSARDSSGGTGELFF. Written as DNA, the CDR3 is TGCAGTGCTAGAGATTCTAGCGGGGGGACCGGGGAGCTGTTTTTT.

The chain combines TRBV15 with TRBJ2-5, with D possibly TRBD1 on 6 matching bases. The germline V and J ends were trimmed by 2 bases and 5 bases, with 12 bases remaining between them. Per the germline V gene, CDR1 is LNHNV and CDR2 is YYDKDF (reference sequence). This CDR3 is 14 amino acids long. CDR3 amino acids: CATSRQGKGETQYF. CDR3 DNA sequence: TGTGCCACCAGCAGACAGGGGAAGGGGGAGACCCAGTACTTC.

The chain recombines TRBV11-2 with TRBJ1-2; D perhaps matches TRBD1 (5 bases). V lost 5 bases to trimming and J lost 11 bases, with 12 bases between them. CDR1 and CDR2 (germline): SGHAT, FQNNGV. The CDR3 spans 11 residues. The CDR3 DNA sequence: TGTGCCAGCAGCGAAAGTGAGGGGTACACCTTC. Its protein product is CASSESEGYTF. Drawing the rest from reference TRBV11-2 and TRBJ1-2, the complete variable domain is EAGVAQSPRYKIIEKRQSVAFWCNPISGHATLYWYQQILGQGPKLLIQFQNNGVVDDSQLPKDRFSAERLKGVDSTLKIQPAKLEDSAVYLCASSESEGYTFGSGTRLTVV.

The chain is built from TRBV5-8 and TRBJ1-2, with no clear D. This CDR3 spans 14 amino acids. Trimming stripped 4 bases from V and 2 bases from J, with 12 bases between. CDR1 SGHTS and CDR2 YDEGEE come from the germline V gene. The CDR3 is CASSQPAGNYGYTF. The CDR3 bases are TGTGCCAGCAGCCAGCCAGCCGGGAACTATGGCTACACCTTC.

Worth noting for this clonotype: This may come from a read error, since a much larger clone is one base off. This chain connects TRBV4-3 to TRBJ2-3; D not certain. V was cut by 1 base and J by 6 bases, with 14 bases left in between. This CDR3 is 15 amino acids long. CDR1 is LGHNA, CDR2 YSLEER, per germline. The CDR3 nucleotides are TGCGCCAGCAGCCAAGGTATTGCGTTGGGGGATACGCAGTATTTT. It codes for CASSQGIALGDTQYF.

This clonotype has ten or more counts. This CDR3 is CASSSLAGANRGDTQYF. CDR3 sequence (DNA): TGTGCCAGCAGCTCACTAGCGGGGGCTAATAGAGGAGATACGCAGTATTTT. The chain employs TRBV11-2 and TRBJ2-3, with 11 bases aligning to TRBD2. Germline CDR1 reads SGHAT; CDR2 reads FQNNGV. This CDR3 spans 17 amino acids. Losses at the gene ends were 4 bases for V and 5 bases for J; bases not matched to a gene: 11.